Each of the 24 T cell receptor beta chains below was sequenced from the same sample in a study of blood T cells in healthy people across ages. With a J-beta primer mix and a sample-barcoded 5' primer, a second PCR ran roughly 6 to 12 cycles. MiXCR, run by TCRdb on the 5' RACE reads, gives a single entry per CDR3 protein. The profile covers 500,000 to 700,000 distinct CDR3 sequences, with roughly 30% appearing a single time and less than 20% taken by the ten largest. Sequenced sample: blood. The receptor set was obtained from an elderly woman in good health.

The table lists this clonotype with many counts. The chain links TRBV6-5 to TRBJ2-7; 9 positions match TRBD1. This CDR3 contains 15 residues. Trimming at V came to 0 bases and at J to 5 bases, leaving 5 bases not matched to a gene. Germline values: CDR1 MNHEY, CDR2 SVGAGI. CDR3 nucleotide sequence: TGTGCCAGCAGTTACTCAAGGGACAGGGTTGACGAGCAGTACTTC. It is translated as CASSYSRDRVDEQYF.

The chain carries TRBV5-1 and TRBJ2-1; 14 bases match TRBD2. The V gene's germline CDR1 is SGHRS and CDR2 YFSETQ. With V trimmed by 3 bases and J by 3 bases, 5 bases remained unmatched. The CDR3 contains 17 residues. This chain's CDR3 is CASSSGLAGGIYNEQFF. CDR3 nucleotide sequence: TGCGCCAGCAGCTCTGGACTAGCGGGGGGCATCTACAATGAGCAGTTCTTC.

This sequence joins TRBV20-1 and TRBJ2-1, with 14 bases fitting TRBD2. The J call is in doubt because the DNA end fits TRBJ2-7 better. The CDR3 covers 14 residues. Germline CDR1 DFQATT, CDR2 SNEGSKA (reference sequence). The CDR3 sequence: CSARAGLAGDEQYF. In DNA form, the CDR3 reads TGCAGTGCTAGAGCGGGACTAGCGGGAGACGAGCAGTACTTC.

This clonotype was seen more than once but under ten times. J is TRBJ1-1 and V is TRBV18; D uncertain. The CDR3 is 15 residues long. V lost 3 bases, J lost 2 bases, and 13 bases lay in between. The germline CDR1 and CDR2 sequences are KGHSH and LQKENI. The CDR3 DNA is TGTGCCAGCTCACCCTCACATACTACAAACACTGAAGCTTTCTTT. As protein: CASSPSHTTNTEAFF.

This clonotype was detected many times. The V and J genes are TRBV12-3 or TRBV12-4 and TRBJ2-7; no definite D call. This CDR3 contains 13 residues. The V gene lost 1 base and the J gene lost 4 bases, with 8 bases spanning the gap. The CDR3 DNA reads as TGTGCCAGCAGTTTAGAGGTCCAGTACGAGCAGTACTTC. Amino acids: CASSLEVQYEQYF.

The rearrangement links TRBV6-2 or TRBV6-3 to TRBJ2-3; possible D gene TRBD2, 7 bases. The length of the CDR3 is 16 residues. CDR1 MNHEY and CDR2 SVGEGT come from the germline V gene. V lost 2 bases, J lost 6 bases, and 18 bases lay in between. The CDR3 region is CASSYAGGGLVDTQYF. CDR3 DNA: TGTGCCAGCAGTTACGCTGGCGGGGGCCTAGTTGATACGCAGTATTTT.

This clonotype came up many times. The chain is built from TRBV6-5 and TRBJ2-3; no reliable D call. From germline, CDR1 is MNHEY and CDR2 SVGAGI. The V and J ends lost 4 bases and 0 bases respectively, with 11 bases between them. This CDR3 has 15 residues. DNA for the CDR3: TGTGCCAGCAGTTCCGCAATAGGGAGCACAGATACGCAGTATTTT. Residues: CASSSAIGSTDTQYF.

This clonotype was recorded many times. V is TRBV5-4 and J is TRBJ2-7, with 7 positions matching TRBD1. V was clipped by 3 bases and J by 4 bases; unmatched bases: 7. The CDR3 is 14 residues long. CDR1 SGHNT and CDR2 YYREEE come from the germline V gene (reference sequence). CDR3 nucleotide sequence: TGTGCCAGCAGCTCGCCGGGACAGATATACGAGCAGTACTTC. As protein: CASSSPGQIYEQYF.

The V gene is TRBV24-1, the J gene TRBJ2-7, with TRBD2 matching over 11 bases. The J call may be in error: the DNA end matches TRBJ2-5 better. The CDR3 covers 16 residues. Germline V gene data show CDR1 as KGHDR and CDR2 as SFDVKD. The CDR3 loop is CATSDHSGGAQETQYF. In DNA, the CDR3 is TGTGCCACCAGTGATCATAGCGGGGGGGCACAAGAGACCCAGTACTTC.

A few counts support this clonotype. A much larger clone differs from this one at a single base, so this may be a read error. CDR3 protein: CAWSTRDGRCYEQYF. DNA of the CDR3: TGTGCCTGGAGTACGAGGGATGGCCGTTGCTACGAGCAGTACTTC. The gene calls are TRBV30 and TRBJ2-7; a possible D gene is TRBD2 (5 bases). The CDR3 is 15 amino acids. The V gene's germline CDR1 is GTSNPN and CDR2 SVGIG (reference sequence). Between the trimmed V and J ends, which lost 2 bases and 3 bases, there was a span of 17 bases.

At least ten counts were recorded for this clonotype. The chain joins TRBV20-1 to TRBJ1-2; D may be TRBD1 (5 bases). Germline CDR1 and CDR2: DFQATT and SNEGSKA (reference sequence). The CDR3 has 18 amino acids. Trimming took 0 bases from V and 7 from J, leaving 27 bases between them. CDR3 DNA sequence: TGCAGTGCTAGAGATCGCGGGGGGATGGGGTCCCATGGGTTTGGCTACACCTTC. It translates to CSARDRGGMGSHGFGYTF.

This clonotype was recorded at least ten times. The V and J genes are TRBV5-1 and TRBJ2-1, with TRBD2 matching 7 bases. Unmatched junction bases numbered 7, after V lost 5 bases and J lost 8 bases. This CDR3 comprises 13 residues. Looked up from germline, CDR1 is SGHRS and CDR2 is YFSETQ. The CDR3 DNA sequence: TGCGCCAGCAGTGAGAATAGCGGGTATGAGCAGTTCTTC. Its translation: CASSENSGYEQFF.

This clonotype was picked up many times. The CDR3 loop is CASSLMGPQETQYF. The CDR3 DNA follows: TGCGCCAGCAGCTTGATGGGACCCCAAGAGACCCAGTACTTC. The genes are TRBV5-1 and TRBJ2-5; TRBD1 or TRBD2 may be the D gene (5 bases each). The CDR3 consists of 14 residues. V lost 1 base to trimming and J lost 1 base, with 8 bases between them. The germline V gene encodes CDR1 SGHRS and CDR2 YFSETQ.

Comment on this clonotype: This may be a read error: a much more frequent sequence differs by one nucleotide. The V and J genes are TRBV10-3 and TRBJ2-7; 12 bases fit TRBD1. This CDR3 is 15 amino acids long. CDR1 ENHRY and CDR2 SYGVKD come from the germline V gene. The CDR3 protein is CAISLGTGGHYVQYF. The DNA of the CDR3 is TGTGCCATCAGTCTCGGGACAGGGGGCCATTACGTGCAGTACTTC.

This clonotype was counted a few times. The chain carries TRBV28 and TRBJ1-6; D unresolved. Trimming left V 4 bases short and J 10 bases short, with 8 bases between. Germline V gene sequence: CDR1 MDHEN, CDR2 SYDVKM. There are 12 residues in the CDR3. The CDR3 nucleotides read TGTGCCAGCAGTTCTTGGGGATCACCCCTCCACTTT. Translation gives CASSSWGSPLHF.

V is TRBV12-3 or TRBV12-4 and J is TRBJ2-5, with TRBD1 identical over 9 bases. With 6 bases clipped from V and 4 bases from J, the junction kept 3 bases outside the gene matches. The CDR3 consists of 13 residues. This chain's CDR3 is CASRGTGLETQYF. The DNA for the CDR3 is TGTGCCAGCAGGGGGACAGGGTTAGAGACCCAGTACTTC.

A word on this clonotype: This may stem from a read error, because a much larger clone lies one nucleotide away. V and J are TRBV4-1 and TRBJ2-1; 7 bases are shared with TRBD1. The CDR3 has 17 residues. Germline-derived CDR1 and CDR2 are MGHRA and YSYEKL. This chain's CDR3 is CASSQDRDSPRHNGQFF. CDR3 DNA sequence: TGCGCCAGCAGCCAAGATAGGGACAGTCCCAGGCACAATGGGCAGTTCTTC.

This clonotype has a handful of counts. The chain combines TRBV6-1 with TRBJ2-7, with 9 bases identical to TRBD1. The CDR3 covers 14 residues. The germline gives CDR1 MNHNS, CDR2 SASEGT. Losses at the gene ends were 5 bases for V and 5 bases for J; bases not matched to a gene: 7. The CDR3 loop is CASSLVTGGHEQYF. The CDR3 DNA sequence: TGTGCCAGCAGTTTAGTCACAGGGGGCCACGAGCAGTACTTC.

Turning to this clonotype: A much larger clone lies a single base off, so this may be a read error. V gene TRBV10-3 combines with J gene TRBJ1-1; the D is unclear. Germline-derived CDR1 and CDR2 are ENHRY and SYGVKD. The CDR3 has 14 residues. This CDR3 reads CVISESWTNTEAFF. The CDR3 DNA reads TGTGTCATCAGTGAGTCGTGGACGAACACTGAAGCTTTCTTT.

Comments on this clonotype: Given a much more abundant clone one base away, this may be a read error. The V call is TRBV12-3 or TRBV12-4, the J call TRBJ2-1, with D possibly matching TRBD2 (5 bases). The CDR3 is made up of 15 amino acids. Trimming took 6 bases from V and 13 from J, leaving 25 bases between them. The CDR3 loop reads CASRPYLTGWETQFF. In nucleotides, the CDR3 is TGTGCCAGCAGACCCTACCTCACCGGTTGGGAGACCCAGTTCTTC.

The rearrangement joins TRBV5-1 to TRBJ2-7; D possibly corresponds to TRBD1 (6 bases). The J call may be faulty, since TRBJ2-5 better matches the DNA end. The CDR3 consists of 14 residues. The germline V gene has CDR1 SGHRS and CDR2 YFSETQ. The CDR3 here is CASSLGSGERTQYF. DNA for the CDR3: TGCGCCAGCAGCTTGGGGTCAGGGGAGAGGACCCAGTACTTC.

In this sample, this clonotype turned up many times. V and J are TRBV28 and TRBJ1-4, with a weak D call TRBD1 (6 bases). This CDR3 has 15 amino acids. In germline, CDR1 is MDHEN, CDR2 SYDVKM. The V and J ends lost 5 bases and 5 bases respectively, with 15 bases between them. CDR3 residues: CASSTIRRGNEKLFF. CDR3 bases: TGTGCCAGCAGTACGATCCGCAGGGGCAATGAAAAACTGTTTTTT.

This clonotype was observed many times. This chain connects TRBV4-2 to TRBJ2-5; no clear D. The CDR3 runs 15 residues. Per germline, CDR1 LGHNA and CDR2 YNFKEQ. V lost 0 bases and J lost 2, with 10 bases in between. The chain's CDR3 is CASSQDKGPQETQYF. CDR3 sequence (DNA): TGTGCCAGCAGCCAAGATAAAGGTCCGCAAGAGACCCAGTACTTC.

Concerning this clonotype: At one end the junction does not follow the germline gene, possibly because of a read error. This chain links TRBV6-1 with TRBJ2-2; perhaps TRBD2 as D (5 bases). The CDR3 contains 13 residues. The V gene's germline CDR1 is MNHNS and CDR2 SASEGT. CDR3 region: CASSVEHTGERFF. DNA of the CDR3: TGTGCCAGCAGTGTGGAGCACACCGGGGAGCGGTTTTTT.